This paragraph covers one T cell receptor beta chain sequence. The antigen remains undetermined. Germline CDR1 is MNHEY and CDR2 is SMNVEV (reference sequence). CDR3 length: 14 amino acids. V shed 6 bases and J shed 1 base, with 13 bases lying between them. The sample is drawn from a study of shared clonotypes between healthy human individuals. It was at deep level that the assay was run. Authors' analysis steps: For the immunoSEQ data, sequences were junction-only without quality scores, so filtering differed. Using immunoSEQ multiplex PCR, the repertoire was profiled, and TCRdb retains in-frame clones only, with some absent. V, J and clone size were drawn from that table, and D and trimming were deduced from the DNA. Altogether about 1 million clones are present, 60% to 80% being singletons, with the ten largest covering around 1.5%. Donors comprised healthy HIV-negative adults lacking recent acute infections or vaccinations.

Study-wide findings and caveats: Memory subsets generally showed lower estimated richness than naive subsets.

The sample comprised memory CD4+ T cells sorted from blood. Subset meaning: CD45RA-negative fraction. This receptor was obtained from a young man in good health. The chain is built from TRBV27 and TRBJ2-7, with D tentatively TRBD2 (6 bases). The CDR3 DNA reads as TGTGCCAGCAGGAGTAGCGGATCGTCCTACGAGCAGTACTTC. It specifies CASRSSGSSYEQYF.